Shown below are 18 T cell receptor beta chains from a single sample sequenced in a study of shared clonotypes between healthy human individuals. Produced via immunoSEQ multiplex PCR; TCRdb's table is partial and in-frame only. Here the sample spans 2 million to 2.5 million clones, 85% to 95% being singletons. The sequencing input was naive CD4+ T cells from PBMCs. Subset specified: CD45RA+ positively selected. These TCRs come from a man younger than 35 in good health. Some clones in this sample may be carry-over from other donors' samples.

V gene TRBV11-2 combines with J gene TRBJ2-1; 14 bases are shared with TRBD2. The junction had 8 bases not matched to a gene; V was cut back by 5 bases and J by 5 bases. The CDR3 has 17 amino acids. From germline, CDR1 is SGHAT and CDR2 FQNNGV. The CDR3 protein is CASSLRLAGGPDNEQFF. Here the CDR3 DNA reads TGTGCCAGCAGCCTACGACTAGCGGGAGGGCCCGACAATGAGCAGTTCTTC.

The chain links TRBV2 to TRBJ1-5; D call uncertain. Germline CDR1 SNHLY, CDR2 FYNNEI. The V end lost 4 bases, the J end lost 5 bases, and 6 bases lay between the germline ends. The CDR3 contains 12 residues. CDR3 in amino acids: CASSADDQPQHF. The CDR3 DNA reads as TGTGCCAGCAGTGCTGACGATCAGCCCCAGCATTTT.

The J gene is TRBJ2-1, the V gene TRBV5-4; 16 bases are shared with TRBD2. Germline CDR1 and CDR2: SGHNT and YYREEE (reference sequence). The CDR3 totals 18 residues. The V segment lost 4 bases and the J segment 1 base; nucleotides outside the gene matches: 5. In nucleotides, the CDR3 is TGTGCCAGCAGCGGGGGGACTAGCGGGAGGGAGTCCTACAATGAGCAGTTCTTC. Translated: CASSGGTSGRESYNEQFF.

The chain has TRBV30 and TRBJ2-1; TRBD2 agrees at 10 bases. J was trimmed by 9 bases and V by 4 bases; bases with no gene match: 3. Germline CDR1 GTSNPN, CDR2 SVGIG (reference sequence). The CDR3 is made up of 12 amino acids. The chain's CDR3 is CAWTSGSLEQFF. The CDR3, as DNA: TGTGCCTGGACTAGCGGGAGTCTTGAGCAGTTCTTC.

A note on this clone: This sample includes further DNA sequences coding for the same CDR3. The rearrangement uses TRBV28 and TRBJ1-3; D is unresolved. Germline V gene lookup returns CDR1 MDHEN and CDR2 SYDVKM. Between the trimmed V and J ends, which lost 3 bases and 0 bases, there was a span of 9 bases. This CDR3 has 15 amino acids. The CDR3 nucleotides are TGTGCCAGCAGTTTTAGACGGAGCTCTGGAAACACCATATATTTT. Protein product: CASSFRRSSGNTIYF.

With regard to this clone: Other DNA sequences within the sample encode an identical CDR3. The J gene is TRBJ2-2, the V gene TRBV9, with D uncertain. Germline values: CDR1 SGDLS, CDR2 YYNGEE. This CDR3 has 13 residues. Trimming removed 2 bases at V and 5 bases at J, with 7 bases between. In nucleotides, the CDR3 is TGTGCCAGCAGCGTCGCAGGAACCGGGGAGCTGTTTTTT. This encodes CASSVAGTGELFF.

The V gene is TRBV29-1, the J gene TRBJ1-1; maybe TRBD1 (6 bases). V was cut by 4 bases and J by 4 bases, with 16 bases left in between. The CDR3 spans 14 residues. Germline CDR1 reads SQVTM; CDR2 reads ANQGSEA. In DNA form, the CDR3 reads TGCAGCGTTGCTACAGGGAGCGCTACCACTGAAGCTTTCTTT. It codes for CSVATGSATTEAFF.

As DNA, the CDR3 is TGTGCCAGCAGTTCCCGAGGACAGGGTGGGGGCGAGCAGTACTTC. Its translation is CASSSRGQGGGEQYF. V and J are TRBV28 and TRBJ2-7, with 8 bases lining up with TRBD1. The germline CDR1 and CDR2 sequences are MDHEN and SYDVKM. After removal of 4 bases from V and 6 bases from J, the junction contained 11 bases not matched to a gene. The CDR3 extends over 15 amino acids. The full variable domain, completed using reference TRBV28 and TRBJ2-7, is DVKVTQSSRYLVKRTGEKVFLECVQDMDHENMFWYRQDPGLGLRLIYFSYDVKMKEKGDIPEGYSVSREKKERFSLILESASTNQTSMYLCASSSRGQGGGEQYFGPGTRLTVT.

V gene TRBV5-1 combines with J gene TRBJ2-7; possibly TRBD1 or TRBD2 for D (6 bases each). The CDR3 has 16 residues. Germline-derived CDR1 and CDR2 are SGHRS and YFSETQ. Trimming removed 2 bases from V and 4 bases from J, with 19 bases in between. The CDR3 protein is CASSFKLGGAEYEQYF. The CDR3 DNA is TGCGCCAGCAGCTTCAAATTGGGGGGCGCGGAGTACGAGCAGTACTTC.

The genes are TRBV5-1 and TRBJ2-7, with 10 bases fitting TRBD1. The CDR3 runs to 16 residues. Germline-derived CDR1 and CDR2 are SGHRS and YFSETQ. Germline trimming cut 4 bases from V and 3 bases from J; bases unmatched to any gene: 10. CDR3 residues: CASSTAYRDRGYEQYF. DNA for the CDR3: TGCGCCAGCAGCACCGCCTACCGGGACAGGGGCTACGAGCAGTACTTC.

This chain joins TRBV7-9 and TRBJ1-2; maybe TRBD1 (6 bases). The V gene lost 1 base and the J gene lost 2 bases, with 17 bases spanning the gap. This CDR3 is 17 amino acids long. Per the germline V gene, CDR1 is SEHNR and CDR2 is FQNEAQ (reference sequence). CDR3 in amino acids: CASSLGRSGAENYGYTF. The CDR3 DNA follows: TGTGCCAGCAGCTTAGGTCGGTCAGGGGCCGAGAACTATGGCTACACCTTC.

The rearrangement links TRBV19 to TRBJ1-1, with 7 bases lining up with TRBD1. After removal of 6 bases from V and 5 bases from J, the junction contained 12 bases not matched to a gene. The CDR3 has 15 residues. The germline CDR1 and CDR2 sequences are LNHDA and SQIVND (reference sequence). The CDR3 region is CASRPDRKDRTEAFF. The CDR3 DNA follows: TGTGCCAGTAGACCGGACAGGAAGGATCGGACTGAAGCTTTCTTT.

The V call is TRBV11-1, the J call TRBJ1-1, with D unresolved. Per the germline V gene, CDR1 is SGHAT and CDR2 is FQDESV (reference sequence). CDR3 length: 15 residues. Trimming pared 1 base from V and 1 base from J, leaving 10 bases between. In nucleotides, the CDR3 is TGTGCCAGCAGCTTAGGGGGATCATGGAACACTGAAGCTTTCTTT. Protein product: CASSLGGSWNTEAFF. Based on the CDR3 plus reference TRBV11-1 and TRBJ1-1, the full variable domain is EAEVAQSPRYKITEKSQAVAFWCDPISGHATLYWYRQILGQGPELLVQFQDESVVDDSQLPKDRFSAERLKGVDSTLKIQPAELGDSAMYLCASSLGGSWNTEAFFGQGTRLTVV.

V usage is TRBV28 and J usage is TRBJ2-1, with D maybe TRBD2 (5 bases). The germline CDR1 and CDR2 sequences are MDHEN and SYDVKM. This CDR3 comprises 15 residues. With 11 bases removed from V and 0 bases from J, the gap between germline ends came to 17 bases. The CDR3 loop is CASESGSISYNEQFF. For the CDR3, the DNA is TGTGCCTCGGAGAGCGGTTCCATCTCCTACAATGAGCAGTTCTTC.

V gene TRBV4-2 combines with J gene TRBJ2-7; 9 bases fit TRBD1. Germline-derived CDR1 and CDR2 are LGHNA and YNFKEQ. The CDR3 has 15 residues. The V and J ends lost 4 bases and 5 bases, in that order; junction bases with no gene match: 9. The CDR3 region has the DNA TGTGCCAGCAGCCGATCAGGACAGGGGAGCAACGAGCAGTACTTC. It yields the protein CASSRSGQGSNEQYF.

This clone showed up just a few times. The chain joins TRBV27 to TRBJ2-2; 7 bases align to TRBD2. In germline, CDR1 is MNHEY, CDR2 SMNVEV (reference sequence). The ends lost 6 bases at V and 5 bases at J; junction bases unmatched: 15. The CDR3 is made up of 17 amino acids. The CDR3 DNA reads TGTGCCAGCAGCCCCCCCTTTGGCGGGAGTCGGACCGGGGAGCTGTTTTTT. Translation gives CASSPPFGGSRTGELFF.

This clone has a handful of counts. The V gene is TRBV4-3, the J gene TRBJ2-2; 8 bases line up with TRBD2. Trimming removed 4 bases from V and 0 bases from J; junction bases left unmatched: 1. The CDR3 is 15 amino acids. CDR1 is LGHNA and CDR2 is YSLEER in the germline V gene. In DNA, the CDR3 is TGCGCCAGCAGCCTTAGCGGGACGAACACCGGGGAGCTGTTTTTT. Its protein product is CASSLSGTNTGELFF.

This chain uses TRBV5-4 with TRBJ2-1; 11 bases match TRBD2. The ends lost 5 bases at V and 15 bases at J; junction bases unmatched: 13. CDR3 length: 14 amino acids. Germline-derived CDR1 and CDR2 are SGHNT and YYREEE (reference sequence). The CDR3 DNA reads TGTGCCAGCAGTCAAAGACTAGCGGGAAAGCCCTGGTTCTTC. As protein: CASSQRLAGKPWFF.